The rows below give T cell receptor beta chains drawn from one sample of a study of T-cell reconstitution after alpha-beta-depleted transplantation in children. TCRdb passed the PCR reads through MiXCR, listing each CDR3 protein once. Of some 590,000 distinct CDR3 sequences detected, over 9.5% appear once; the ten largest clones hold about 4.3%. This material consisted of PBMCs from the stem cell graft donor, taken from the stem cell graft. The receptor source for this set is a human donor who donated a stem cell graft to a child with acute myeloid leukemia. Each CDR3 is given with its conserved first and last residue. D genes are given only for firm matches. Rows give clone size only sometimes, using once, few, many, or a class for an expanded clone.

DNA | CDR3 | J | D | V | size
TGTGCCAGCAGTTACTCAGAGTACTACGAGCAGTACTTC | CASSYSEYYEQYF | TRBJ2-7 | - | TRBV6-2/TRBV6-3 | -
TGTGCCAGCAGTCCCTCCAGCCTTAACTATGGCTACACCTTC | CASSPSSLNYGYTF | TRBJ1-2 | - | TRBV6-1 | -
TGCAGTGCTAGAGTCCCGGGAGCCCCAGAGACCCAGTACTTC | CSARVPGAPETQYF | TRBJ2-5 | - | TRBV20-1 | -
TGTGCTAGCAGCCCCGCGGGAGTGGGCTACGAGCAGTACTTC | CASSPAGVGYEQYF | TRBJ2-7 | TRBD2 | TRBV7-7 | -
TGTGCCAGCAGTTCCGCTGCCCCACTAGCGGGTGTCCCAGATACGCAGTATTTT | CASSSAAPLAGVPDTQYF | TRBJ2-3 | TRBD2 | TRBV12-3/TRBV12-4 | -
TGTGCCAGCAGTGAATCGCCTTCTAACGAGCAGTACTTC | CASSESPSNEQYF | TRBJ2-7 | - | TRBV25-1 | many
TGCTGCTTCTGGGACAGGGGGCAAACTGGGGCCAACGTCCTGAATTTC | CCFWDRGQTGANVLNF | TRBJ2-6 | TRBD1 | TRBV20-1 | -
TGTGCCAGCAGTTCAGGACTAGCGGAGAAGAATGAGCAGTTCTTC | CASSSGLAEKNEQFF | TRBJ2-1 | TRBD2 | TRBV6-5 | few
TGTGCCAGCAGTTTATCCCCCGGATCCAATGAGCAGTTCTTC | CASSLSPGSNEQFF | TRBJ2-1 | - | TRBV27 | many
TGTGCCAGCAGCTTGAATTGGTCGCCGTTCAATCAGCCCCAGCATTTT | CASSLNWSPFNQPQHF | TRBJ1-5 | - | TRBV5-5 | -
TGCAGTGCTAGCGATCATAGGGGCAATGAGCAGTTCTTC | CSASDHRGNEQFF | TRBJ2-1 | - | TRBV20-1 | -
TGCAGTGCTGGGGGGACAGGCCAAGAGACCCAGTACTTC | CSAGGTGQETQYF | TRBJ2-5 | TRBD1 | TRBV20-1 | -
TGTGCCAGCGGTCGACAGCCCCAAGAGACCCAGTACTTC | CASGRQPQETQYF | TRBJ2-5 | - | TRBV6-2/TRBV6-3 | many
TGTGCCAGCAGCCCATCGGCGGTTGGCTCCTACGAGCAGTACTTC | CASSPSAVGSYEQYF | TRBJ2-7 | - | TRBV4-2 | -
TGTGCCAGCAGCGTAACTAGCGGGAGAGGCACAGATACGCAGTATTTT | CASSVTSGRGTDTQYF | TRBJ2-3 | TRBD2 | TRBV11-2 | many
TGCAGTGCTGAACCTCTCTACGAGCAGTACTTC | CSAEPLYEQYF | TRBJ2-7 | - | TRBV20-1 | many
TGCAGCGTTGAAGAAGGGGTTTACGAGCAGTACTTC | CSVEEGVYEQYF | TRBJ2-7 | - | TRBV29-1 | many
TGTGCCAGCAGCGCTGCTACAGGGTTCACTGAAGCTTTCTTT | CASSAATGFTEAFF | TRBJ1-1 | - | TRBV12-3/TRBV12-4 | many
TGCAGCGTTGAAGATCTGGGATCCTTATCTGGGGCCAACGTCCTGACTTTC | CSVEDLGSLSGANVLTF | TRBJ2-6 | - | TRBV29-1 | -
TGCAGCGTTGAAATCCAGCGGGAGGGCTACGAGCAGTACTTC | CSVEIQREGYEQYF | TRBJ2-7 | TRBD2 | TRBV29-1 | -
TGTGCCAGCAGCCCCGAGGGTAGCGTAAACACCGGGGAGCTGTTTTTT | CASSPEGSVNTGELFF | TRBJ2-2 | - | TRBV2 | many
TGCAGCGTTGGGACTAGCGGGAGGGTGGGCACAGATACGCAGTATTTT | CSVGTSGRVGTDTQYF | TRBJ2-3 | TRBD2 | TRBV29-1 | few
TGCAGTGCTAGCGGGACAGCGGCAAACACCATATATTTT | CSASGTAANTIYF | TRBJ1-3 | TRBD1 | TRBV20-1 | -
TGCAGTGCTACAACGGGACTCGTCTACGAGCAGTACTTC | CSATTGLVYEQYF | TRBJ2-7 | - | TRBV20-1 | many
TGTGCCAGTGGAGGACTAGCGGGATCGGATACGCAGTATTTT | CASGGLAGSDTQYF | TRBJ2-3 | TRBD2 | TRBV11-2 | many
TGTGCCACCAGTGATTTAGCTGTTGGCGGGAGGGAGCAGTTCTTC | CATSDLAVGGREQFF | TRBJ2-1 | TRBD2 | TRBV24-1 | few
TGCGCCAGCAGTTCAGGACAGGGGGCAACCTCCTACGAGCAGTACTTC | CASSSGQGATSYEQYF | TRBJ2-7 | TRBD1 | TRBV5-1 | -
TGTGCCAGCAGCGATTACGGGGAGCTGTTTTTT | CASSDYGELFF | TRBJ2-2 | - | TRBV9 | -
TGCAGTGCTAGAGGCGTCCCGGGGGAAGCTTTCTTT | CSARGVPGEAFF | TRBJ1-1 | - | TRBV20-1 | few
TGTGCCAGCAGCTTAGAGACGGGTTCCGCTGGAAACACCATATATTTT | CASSLETGSAGNTIYF | TRBJ1-3 | - | TRBV11-2 | -
TGCAGTGTCGACAGGCCCAGCACAGATACGCAGTATTTT | CSVDRPSTDTQYF | TRBJ2-3 | - | TRBV20-1 | few
TGCAGCGTTAATGTGAGAGGGGGCCCGGGCACCGGGGAGCTGTTTTTT | CSVNVRGGPGTGELFF | TRBJ2-2 | TRBD1 | TRBV29-1 | few
TGTGCCAGCAGTTACCCTACTAGACAGTTCTCCCAAGAGACCCAGTACTTC | CASSYPTRQFSQETQYF | TRBJ2-5 | - | TRBV6-7 | few
TGTGCCAGCACCTCTGGGGACTATGGCTACACCTTC | CASTSGDYGYTF | TRBJ1-2 | - | TRBV7-9 | few
TGCAGTGCTAGGGGCCCCGGGGGTGGCGAGCAGTACTTC | CSARGPGGGEQYF | TRBJ2-7 | - | TRBV20-1 | -
TGTGCCAGCAGCCAGCGGGAGGCCGATACGCAGTATTTT | CASSQREADTQYF | TRBJ2-3 | TRBD2 | TRBV6-4 | -
TGTGCCAGCAGCCAACCTAGCGACGAGCAGTACTTC | CASSQPSDEQYF | TRBJ2-7 | - | TRBV4-2 | few
TGTGCCAGCAGCCAACTTGAAGGCACCATATATTTT | CASSQLEGTIYF | TRBJ1-3 | - | TRBV4-2 | few
TGCAGCGTTGAAGTGGTTAGCGGGAGACCCTACGAGCAGTACTTC | CSVEVVSGRPYEQYF | TRBJ2-7 | TRBD2 | TRBV29-1 | many
TGTGCCAGCAAAGCGGGAGGGAGCACAGATACGCAGTATTTT | CASKAGGSTDTQYF | TRBJ2-3 | TRBD2 | TRBV7-2 | -
TGTGCCAGCAGCTTATGGGGGGGCAGGAGGAGCACTGAAGCTTTCTTT | CASSLWGGRRSTEAFF | TRBJ1-1 | - | TRBV7-9 | few
TGTGCCAGCAGCTTAGAAGGAGTTAGCGGGCTGATCACAGATACGCAGTATTTT | CASSLEGVSGLITDTQYF | TRBJ2-3 | TRBD2 | TRBV7-6 | few
TGCAGCGTTGAAGATCTTCAGGCGGACAGCAAGTACAATGAGCAGTTCTTC | CSVEDLQADSKYNEQFF | TRBJ2-1 | - | TRBV29-1 | few
TGTGCCAGCAGTTCACGAGCCTACGAGCAGTACTTC | CASSSRAYEQYF | TRBJ2-7 | - | TRBV12-3/TRBV12-4 | few
TGTGCCAGCAGTTTGCGGACTGCCACAGAGACCCAGTACTTC | CASSLRTATETQYF | TRBJ2-5 | - | TRBV12-3/TRBV12-4 | few
TGTGCCAGCAGTTACGGACTAGCGGGAAACTACGAGCAGTACTTC | CASSYGLAGNYEQYF | TRBJ2-7 | TRBD2 | TRBV6-5 | -
TGTGCCAGCAGAAAAGAGGGAAAGGTGTACGAGCAGTACTTC | CASRKEGKVYEQYF | TRBJ2-7 | - | TRBV2 | many
TGTGCCAGCAGTTTTACCCGGGCGGGAGTCGAGACCCAGTACTTC | CASSFTRAGVETQYF | TRBJ2-5 | TRBD2 | TRBV28 | few
TGTGCCAGCAGCTTGTTTGACATGCCGGGTAATCAGCCCCAGCATTTT | CASSLFDMPGNQPQHF | TRBJ1-5 | - | TRBV5-6 | -
TGCAGTGCTCGTCAAGGGGGGAGCACAGATACGCAGTATTTT | CSARQGGSTDTQYF | TRBJ2-3 | - | TRBV20-1 | -
TGTGCTAGCAGCTTAGCTTCCGGGCTGGATGGGGATGAGCAGTTCTTC | CASSLASGLDGDEQFF | TRBJ2-1 | - | TRBV7-7 | few
TGTGCCAGCAGTTCCTCTCAGACAGGGCAGCAGTTCTTC | CASSSSQTGQQFF | TRBJ2-1 | TRBD1 | TRBV28 | many
TGTGCCAGCAGCGGGACAGGATTCGGGGAGCTGTTTTTT | CASSGTGFGELFF | TRBJ2-2 | TRBD1 | TRBV6-4 | many
TGTGCCATCAAGAGAGCGAACACCGGGGAGCTGTTTTTT | CAIKRANTGELFF | TRBJ2-2 | - | TRBV10-3 | many
TGTGCCAGCAGCCGTTTGGGCGACGAACGTGAGCAGTTCTTC | CASSRLGDEREQFF | TRBJ2-1 | - | TRBV4-2 | few
TGTGCCAGCAGTCTTACTGGAGGGGCCTACGAGCAGTACTTC | CASSLTGGAYEQYF | TRBJ2-7 | - | TRBV13 | many
TGCAGTGCTAGATTTCTGGGGGTGGATACGCAGTATTTT | CSARFLGVDTQYF | TRBJ2-3 | - | TRBV20-1 | many
TGCAGCGTTGAAGCGGGGAATGAGCAGTTCTTC | CSVEAGNEQFF | TRBJ2-1 | - | TRBV29-1 | -
TGCGCCAGCAGCTTAGGGACAGGGGGTACGTTCTTC | CASSLGTGGTFF | TRBJ2-1 | TRBD1 | TRBV5-1 | medium-sized
TGTGCCAGCAGCTTGGGAAGGGGAGCAAATCAGCCCCAGCATTTT | CASSLGRGANQPQHF | TRBJ1-5 | - | TRBV7-9 | -